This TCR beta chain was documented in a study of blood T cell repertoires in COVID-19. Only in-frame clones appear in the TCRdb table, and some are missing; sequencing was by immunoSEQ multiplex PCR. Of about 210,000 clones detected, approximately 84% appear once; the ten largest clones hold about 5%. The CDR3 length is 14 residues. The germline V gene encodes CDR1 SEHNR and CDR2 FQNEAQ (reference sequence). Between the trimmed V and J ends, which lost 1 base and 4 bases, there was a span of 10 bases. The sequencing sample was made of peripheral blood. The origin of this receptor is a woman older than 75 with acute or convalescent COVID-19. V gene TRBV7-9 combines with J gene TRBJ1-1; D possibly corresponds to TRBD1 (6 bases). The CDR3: CASSLDTGTTEAFF. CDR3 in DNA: TGTGCCAGCAGCTTAGACACAGGGACCACTGAAGCTTTCTTT.